Only one count was recorded for the clone carrying this TCR beta chain. Its antigen is not known. This CDR3 comprises 17 residues. The V gene's germline CDR1 is SGDLS and CDR2 YYNGEE. Losses at the gene ends were 4 bases for V and 0 bases for J; bases not matched to a gene: 7. Repertoires were generated with immunoSEQ multiplex PCR, while TCRdb's copy carries only in-frame clones and drops some. The sample contains fewer than 65,000 clones, roughly nine tenths of which appear only once. The data belong to a study of T cell clones after liver transplantation. Looking at the study overall: Three of the eight recipients were HCV-positive; the rest had non-autoimmune, non-viral transplant indications.

Study findings and constraints: A significant post-transplant drop in circulating graft-donor-reactive CD4 TCRbeta sequences occurred in most of the 8 subjects. Compared with third party-reactive sequences, donor-reactive ones declined more, independent of withdrawal success.

The specimen comprised CD8+ T cells from blood, sampled 12 months after liver transplant. The gene calls are TRBV9 and TRBJ1-1; 12 positions agree with TRBD1. The clonotype was recovered from a human patient who received a liver transplant. A share of the T cells may be of graft donor origin. CDR3 nucleotides: TGTGCCAGCAGCACCGGGACAGGGGGCTATGTGAACACTGAAGCTTTCTTT. Protein product: CASSTGTGGYVNTEAFF.